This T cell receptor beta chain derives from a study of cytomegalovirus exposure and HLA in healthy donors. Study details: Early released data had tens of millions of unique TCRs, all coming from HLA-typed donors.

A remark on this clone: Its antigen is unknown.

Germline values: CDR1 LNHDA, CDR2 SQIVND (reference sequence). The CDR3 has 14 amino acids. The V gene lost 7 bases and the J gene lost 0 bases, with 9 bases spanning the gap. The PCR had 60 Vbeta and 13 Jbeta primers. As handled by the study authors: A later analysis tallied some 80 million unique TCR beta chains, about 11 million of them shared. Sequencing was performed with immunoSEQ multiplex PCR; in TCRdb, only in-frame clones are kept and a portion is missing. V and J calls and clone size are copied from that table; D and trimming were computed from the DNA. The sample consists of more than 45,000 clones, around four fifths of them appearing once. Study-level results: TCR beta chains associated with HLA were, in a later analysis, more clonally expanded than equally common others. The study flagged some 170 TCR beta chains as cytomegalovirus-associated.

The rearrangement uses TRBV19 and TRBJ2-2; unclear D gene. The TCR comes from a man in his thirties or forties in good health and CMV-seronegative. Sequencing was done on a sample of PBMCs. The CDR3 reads CASTPLSNTGELFF. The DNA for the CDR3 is TGTGCCAGTACCCCACTATCGAACACCGGGGAGCTGTTTTTT.